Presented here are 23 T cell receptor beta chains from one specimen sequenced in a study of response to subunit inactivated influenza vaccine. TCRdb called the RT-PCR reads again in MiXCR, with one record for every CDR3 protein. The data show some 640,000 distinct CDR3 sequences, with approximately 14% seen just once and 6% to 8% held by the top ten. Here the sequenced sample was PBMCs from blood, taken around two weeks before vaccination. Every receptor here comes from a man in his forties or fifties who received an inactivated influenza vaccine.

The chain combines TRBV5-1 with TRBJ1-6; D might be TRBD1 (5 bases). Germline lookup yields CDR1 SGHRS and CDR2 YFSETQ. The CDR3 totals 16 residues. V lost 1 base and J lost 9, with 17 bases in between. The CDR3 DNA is TGCGCCAGCAGCTTGAATCAGTACCTGAGGGGTTCACCCCTCCACTTT. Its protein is CASSLNQYLRGSPLHF. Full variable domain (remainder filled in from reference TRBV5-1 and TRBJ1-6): KAGVTQTPRYLIKTRGQQVTLSCSPISGHRSVSWYQQTPGQGLQFLFEYFSETQRNKGNFPGRFSGRQFSNSRSEMNVSTLELGDSALYLCASSLNQYLRGSPLHFGNGTRLTVT.

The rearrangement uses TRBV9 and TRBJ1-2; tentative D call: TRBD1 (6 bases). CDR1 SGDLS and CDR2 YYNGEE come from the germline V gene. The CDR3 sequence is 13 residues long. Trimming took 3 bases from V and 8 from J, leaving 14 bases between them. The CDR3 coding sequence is TGTGCCAGCAGCGCACAGGGTGAGGGCGGCTACACCTTC. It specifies CASSAQGEGGYTF.

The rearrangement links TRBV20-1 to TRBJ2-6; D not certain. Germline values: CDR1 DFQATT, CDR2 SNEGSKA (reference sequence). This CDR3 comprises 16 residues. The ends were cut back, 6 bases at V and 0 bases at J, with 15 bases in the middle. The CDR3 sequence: CSADSYTASGANVLTF. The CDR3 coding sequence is TGCAGTGCAGACTCGTACACCGCCTCTGGGGCCAACGTCCTGACTTTC.

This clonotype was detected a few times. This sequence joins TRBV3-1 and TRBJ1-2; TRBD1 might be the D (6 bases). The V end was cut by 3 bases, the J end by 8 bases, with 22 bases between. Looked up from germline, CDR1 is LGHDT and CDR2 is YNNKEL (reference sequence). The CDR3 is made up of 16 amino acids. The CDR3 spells CASSHTLGAPAEGYTF. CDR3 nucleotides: TGTGCCAGCAGCCATACTCTGGGGGCCCCAGCGGAGGGCTACACCTTC.

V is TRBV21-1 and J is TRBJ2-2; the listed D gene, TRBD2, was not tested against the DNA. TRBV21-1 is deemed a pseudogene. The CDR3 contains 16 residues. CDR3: CASSEDPDPRTGELFF. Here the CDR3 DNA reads TGTGCCAGCAGTGAAGACCCGGACCCCCGGACCGGGGAGCTGTTTTTT.

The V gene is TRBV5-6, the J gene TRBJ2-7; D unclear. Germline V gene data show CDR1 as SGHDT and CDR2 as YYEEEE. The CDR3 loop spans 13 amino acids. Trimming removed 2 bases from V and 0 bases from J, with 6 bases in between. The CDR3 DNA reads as TGTGCCAGCAGCTTCAGGAACTCCTACGAGCAGTACTTC. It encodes CASSFRNSYEQYF.

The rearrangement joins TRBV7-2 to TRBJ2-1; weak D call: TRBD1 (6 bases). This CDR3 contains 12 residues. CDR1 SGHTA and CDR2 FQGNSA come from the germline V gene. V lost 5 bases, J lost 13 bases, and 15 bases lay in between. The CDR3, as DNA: TGTGCCAGCAGCCTCGGGACAACCGAACAGTTCTTC. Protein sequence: CASSLGTTEQFF.

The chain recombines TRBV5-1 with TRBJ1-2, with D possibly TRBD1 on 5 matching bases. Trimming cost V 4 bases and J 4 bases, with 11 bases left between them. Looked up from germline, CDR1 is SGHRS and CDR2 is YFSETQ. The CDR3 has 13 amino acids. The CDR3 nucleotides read TGCGCCAGCAGCATCGGGACCGGCTATGGCTACACCTTC. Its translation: CASSIGTGYGYTF.

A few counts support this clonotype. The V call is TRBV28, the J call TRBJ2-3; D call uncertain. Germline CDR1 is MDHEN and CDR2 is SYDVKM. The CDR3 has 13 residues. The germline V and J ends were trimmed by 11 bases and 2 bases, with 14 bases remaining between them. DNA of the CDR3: TGTGCCGTCAAAGCATCAAACACAGATACGCAGTATTTT. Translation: CAVKASNTDTQYF.

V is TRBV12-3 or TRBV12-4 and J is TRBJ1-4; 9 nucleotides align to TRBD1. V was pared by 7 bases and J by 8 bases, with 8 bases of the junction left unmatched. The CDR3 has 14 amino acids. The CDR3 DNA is TGTGCCAGCACAAAACAGGGGGCACAAGAAAAACTGTTTTTT. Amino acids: CASTKQGAQEKLFF.

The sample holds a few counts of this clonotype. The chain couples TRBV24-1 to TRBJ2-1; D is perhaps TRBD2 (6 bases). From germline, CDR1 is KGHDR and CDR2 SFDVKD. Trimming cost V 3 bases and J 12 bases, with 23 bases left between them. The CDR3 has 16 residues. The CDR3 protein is CATSDPSTRFHSLQFF. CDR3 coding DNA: TGTGCCACCAGTGATCCCTCGACTAGATTCCATTCCCTGCAGTTCTTC.

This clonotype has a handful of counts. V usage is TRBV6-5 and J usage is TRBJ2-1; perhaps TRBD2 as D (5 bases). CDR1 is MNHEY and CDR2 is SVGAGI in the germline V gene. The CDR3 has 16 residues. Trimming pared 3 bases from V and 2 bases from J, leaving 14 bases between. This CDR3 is CASSYTGGSPYNEQFF. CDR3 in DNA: TGTGCCAGCAGTTATACCGGCGGGTCTCCCTACAATGAGCAGTTCTTC.

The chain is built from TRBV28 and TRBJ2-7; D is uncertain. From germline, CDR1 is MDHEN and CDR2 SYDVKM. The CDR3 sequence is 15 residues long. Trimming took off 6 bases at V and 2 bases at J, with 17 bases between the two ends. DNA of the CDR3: TGTGCCAGCAGATCAGGACGGAAAAGGCCCTACGAGCAGTACTTC. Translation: CASRSGRKRPYEQYF.

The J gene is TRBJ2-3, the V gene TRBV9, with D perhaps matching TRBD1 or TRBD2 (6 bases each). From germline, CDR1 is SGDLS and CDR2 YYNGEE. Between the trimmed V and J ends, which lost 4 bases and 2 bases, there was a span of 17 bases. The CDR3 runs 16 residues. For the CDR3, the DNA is TGTGCCAGCAGCCCGATGGGGGGCGGGTCCACAGATACGCAGTATTTT. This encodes CASSPMGGGSTDTQYF.

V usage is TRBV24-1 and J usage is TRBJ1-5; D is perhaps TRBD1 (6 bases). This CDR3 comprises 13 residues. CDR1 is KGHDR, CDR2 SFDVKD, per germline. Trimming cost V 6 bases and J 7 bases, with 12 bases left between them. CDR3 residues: CATSRGQRQPQHF. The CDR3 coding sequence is TGTGCCACCAGTAGGGGACAAAGACAGCCCCAGCATTTT.

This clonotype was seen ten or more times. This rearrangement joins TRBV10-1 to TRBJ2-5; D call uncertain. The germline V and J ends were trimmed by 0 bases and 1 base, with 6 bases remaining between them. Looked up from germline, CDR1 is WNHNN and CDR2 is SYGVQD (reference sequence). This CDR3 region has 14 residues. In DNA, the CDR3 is TGCGCCAGCAGTGAGTCGTCCGCCCAAGAGACCCAGTACTTC. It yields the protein CASSESSAQETQYF.

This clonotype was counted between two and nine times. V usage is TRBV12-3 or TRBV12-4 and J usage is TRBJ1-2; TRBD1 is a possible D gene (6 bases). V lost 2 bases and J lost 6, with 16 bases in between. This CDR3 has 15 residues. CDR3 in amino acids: CASSLIGGPFHGYTF. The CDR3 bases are TGTGCCAGCAGTTTAATCGGGGGCCCCTTCCATGGCTACACCTTC.

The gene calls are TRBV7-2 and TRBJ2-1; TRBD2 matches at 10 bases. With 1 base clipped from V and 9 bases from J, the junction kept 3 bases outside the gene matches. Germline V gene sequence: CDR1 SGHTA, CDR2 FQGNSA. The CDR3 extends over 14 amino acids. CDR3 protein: CASSLVLAGVEQFF. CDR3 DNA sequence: TGTGCCAGCAGCTTAGTCCTAGCGGGAGTTGAGCAGTTCTTC.

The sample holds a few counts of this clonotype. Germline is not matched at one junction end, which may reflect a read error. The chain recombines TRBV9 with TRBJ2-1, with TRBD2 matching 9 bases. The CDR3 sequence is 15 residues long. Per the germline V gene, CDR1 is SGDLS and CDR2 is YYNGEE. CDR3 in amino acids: CASSVGSGRRDEQFF. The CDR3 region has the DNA TGTGCTAGCAGCGTAGGCAGCGGGAGGCGGGATGAGCAGTTCTTC.

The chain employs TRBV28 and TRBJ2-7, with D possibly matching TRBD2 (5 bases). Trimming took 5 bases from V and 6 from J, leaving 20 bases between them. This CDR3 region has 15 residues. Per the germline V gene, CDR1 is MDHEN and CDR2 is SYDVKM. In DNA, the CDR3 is TGTGCCAGCAGTACCTTTGGGGTCGGAGGTAGCGAGCAGTACTTC. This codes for CASSTFGVGGSEQYF. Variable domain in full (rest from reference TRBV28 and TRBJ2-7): DVKVTQSSRYLVKRTGEKVFLECVQDMDHENMFWYRQDPGLGLRLIYFSYDVKMKEKGDIPEGYSVSREKKERFSLILESASTNQTSMYLCASSTFGVGGSEQYFGPGTRLTVT.

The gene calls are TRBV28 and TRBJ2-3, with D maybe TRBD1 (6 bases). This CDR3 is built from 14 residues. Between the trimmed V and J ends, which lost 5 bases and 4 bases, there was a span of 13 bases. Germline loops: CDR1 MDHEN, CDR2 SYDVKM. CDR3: CASSKINRADTQYF. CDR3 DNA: TGTGCCAGCAGTAAAATAAACAGGGCAGATACGCAGTATTTT.

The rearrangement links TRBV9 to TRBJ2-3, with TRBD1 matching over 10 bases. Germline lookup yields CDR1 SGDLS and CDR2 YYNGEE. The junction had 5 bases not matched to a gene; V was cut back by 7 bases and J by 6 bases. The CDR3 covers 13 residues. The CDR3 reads CASGPGQGDTQYF. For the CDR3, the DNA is TGTGCCAGCGGACCGGGACAGGGGGATACGCAGTATTTT.

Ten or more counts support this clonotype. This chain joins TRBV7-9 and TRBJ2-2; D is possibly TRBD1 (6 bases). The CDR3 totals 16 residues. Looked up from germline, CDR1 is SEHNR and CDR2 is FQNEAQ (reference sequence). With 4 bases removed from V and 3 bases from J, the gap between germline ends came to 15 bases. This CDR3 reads CASSSTPGHYTGELFF. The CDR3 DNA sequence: TGTGCCAGCAGCTCGACTCCGGGACATTACACCGGGGAGCTGTTTTTT.